One sample yielded the 5 T cell receptor beta chains listed below, sequenced in a study of T cell changes during pregnancy in multiple sclerosis. Libraries were prepared by immunoSEQ multiplex PCR; TCRdb keeps only in-frame clonotypes and omits some of them. The table has around 39,000 clones, 80% to 95% seen once. This sample comprised CD4+ T cells from peripheral blood mononuclear cells, obtained in the third trimester of pregnancy. The receptors were sampled from a female donor in good health, enrolled as a control in a pregnancy study.

The gene calls are TRBV7-3 and TRBJ1-1; 7 nucleotides line up with TRBD1. The ends lost 5 bases at V and 4 bases at J; junction bases unmatched: 4. Per the germline V gene, CDR1 is SGHTA and CDR2 is FQGTGA. The CDR3 has 13 residues. The CDR3 DNA is TGTGCCAGCAGCGTACAGGGGACCACTGAAGCTTTCTTT. Amino acids: CASSVQGTTEAFF.

This clone was counted a single time. V gene TRBV7-2 combines with J gene TRBJ1-2; 7 bases fit TRBD1. After removal of 5 bases from V and 4 bases from J, the junction contained 10 bases not matched to a gene. Germline CDR1 SGHTA, CDR2 FQGNSA. The CDR3 totals 15 residues. CDR3 sequence: CASSRDRQGTYGYTF. The CDR3 nucleotides read TGTGCCAGCAGCCGGGATCGACAGGGAACCTATGGCTACACCTTC. The variable domain in full, completed from reference TRBV7-2 and TRBJ1-2, reads GAGVSQSPSNKVTEKGKDVELRCDPISGHTALYWYRQSLGQGLEFLIYFQGNSAPDKSGLPSDRFSAERTGGSVSTLTIQRTQQEDSAVYLCASSRDRQGTYGYTFGSGTRLTVV.

The chain is built from TRBV5-1 and TRBJ1-3, with TRBD1 identical over 9 bases. V trimming: 5 bases; J trimming: 8 bases; junction bases outside the gene matches: 11. CDR1 is SGHRS, CDR2 YFSETQ, per germline. This CDR3 spans 15 amino acids. The CDR3 DNA reads as TGCGCCAGCAGGAAACAGGGGGCGATTTTGGACACCATATATTTT. Its protein product is CASRKQGAILDTIYF.

The J gene is TRBJ1-1, the V gene TRBV7-9, with 9 bases matching TRBD1. V lost 4 bases and J lost 10; bases outside the gene matches: 4. Germline V gene data show CDR1 as SEHNR and CDR2 as FQNEAQ (reference sequence). The CDR3 consists of 12 residues. The CDR3, as DNA: TGTGCCAGCAGCTCCACGGGACAGGGAGCTTTCTTT. It is translated as CASSSTGQGAFF.

The V gene is TRBV5-1, the J gene TRBJ1-2; 9 nucleotides agree with TRBD1. With 2 bases clipped from V and 4 bases from J, the junction kept 9 bases outside the gene matches. CDR3 length: 16 amino acids. Germline assignment: CDR1 SGHRS and CDR2 YFSETQ. CDR3 sequence (DNA): TGCGCCAGCAGCTTAGGAGGGACAGGGAGCGGCTATGGCTACACCTTC. Amino acids: CASSLGGTGSGYGYTF.